A single sample is the source of the 2 T cell receptor beta chains below, sequenced in a study of blood T cell repertoires in COVID-19. Assay: immunoSEQ multiplex PCR; the TCRdb copy retains only in-frame clones and omits some. The sample lists about 170,000 clones; roughly 88% were seen once. Sequenced material: peripheral blood. These receptors all stem from a man older than 75 with COVID-19, enrolled during active disease.

This sequence joins TRBV25-1 and TRBJ2-7; no reliable D call. CDR3 length equals 14 residues. The germline V gene encodes CDR1 MGHDK and CDR2 SYGVNS. The V gene lost 8 bases and the J gene lost 3 bases, with 17 bases spanning the gap. CDR3 region: CASGKSGQNYEQYF. In DNA form, the CDR3 reads TGTGCCAGCGGTAAATCGGGTCAGAACTACGAGCAGTACTTC.

The chain has TRBV14 and TRBJ1-4; the D is unclear. Trimming shortened V by 0 bases and J by 4 bases, and 12 bases separated the two germline ends. From germline, CDR1 is SGHDN and CDR2 FVKESK. The CDR3 extends over 16 amino acids. The DNA of the CDR3 is TGTGCCAGCAGCCAAGATGGAGCAGGACTTAATGAAAAACTGTTTTTT. This gives the protein CASSQDGAGLNEKLFF.